The 2 T cell receptor beta chains below were found in one sample sequenced in a study of blood T cells in healthy people across ages. The authors ran a second PCR of 7 to 11 cycles using a sample-barcoded 5' primer and a J-beta primer mix. Each CDR3 protein is one row after TCRdb ran MiXCR on the 5' RACE reads. The sample consists of about 1.8 million distinct CDR3 sequences, around 50% of them appearing once. Sequencing was performed on blood. The receptor source for this set is a woman aged 35 to 49 in good health.

The rearrangement uses TRBV7-2 and TRBJ2-2; D possibly uses TRBD1 or TRBD2 (5 bases each). Trimming left V 7 bases short and J 7 bases short, with 16 bases between. The CDR3 sequence is 14 residues long. CDR1 SGHTA and CDR2 FQGNSA come from the germline V gene. CDR3 nucleotides: TGTGCCAGCACCCTGGATAGTGGGGGCGGGGAGCTGTTTTTT. This codes for CASTLDSGGGELFF.

This chain joins TRBV6-5 and TRBJ1-2; the D is unclear. The CDR3 consists of 13 residues. Trimming took 2 bases from V and 1 from J, leaving 5 bases between them. Germline CDR1 is MNHEY and CDR2 is SVGAGI. The CDR3 here is CASSYKINYGYTF. DNA for the CDR3: TGTGCCAGCAGTTACAAGATTAACTATGGCTACACCTTC.